The next 13 T cell receptor beta chains were all read from a single sample in a study of cytomegalovirus exposure and HLA in healthy donors. The PCR was carried out with 60 Vbeta primers and 13 Jbeta primers. Clones were read by immunoSEQ multiplex PCR, and TCRdb kept only the in-frame ones, dropping some. This repertoire shows around 100,000 clones, about three quarters found once; its top ten account for over 4.5%. Material for sequencing was PBMCs. These receptors were taken from a young woman in good health and CMV-seropositive.

Note on this clone: Distinct nucleotide sequences in the sample also encode this CDR3. The chain has TRBV10-2 and TRBJ2-7, with 10 nucleotides matching TRBD1. Germline V gene sequence: CDR1 WSHSY, CDR2 SAAADI. The CDR3 contains 14 residues. V was pared by 2 bases and J by 6 bases, with 4 bases of the junction left unmatched. The CDR3 coding sequence is TGCGCCAGCAGTGAGACGAGGACAGGGGGCGAGCAGTACTTC. It is translated as CASSETRTGGEQYF.

This rearrangement joins TRBV10-3 to TRBJ2-7, with 10 nucleotides matching TRBD2. This CDR3 spans 16 amino acids. V trimming: 8 bases; J trimming: 2 bases; junction bases outside the gene matches: 12. Germline assignment: CDR1 ENHRY and CDR2 SYGVKD. DNA for the CDR3: TGTGCCATCGGAGTCGCCGGGACTAGCGCGACCTACGAGCAGTACTTC. Amino acids: CAIGVAGTSATYEQYF.

The V call is TRBV19, the J call TRBJ1-2; 10 bases are a match to TRBD1. Trimming cost V 4 bases and J 7 bases; bases outside gene matches: 6. This CDR3 region has 14 residues. Germline assignment: CDR1 LNHDA and CDR2 SQIVND (reference sequence). The CDR3 here is CASSTGQGIVGYTF. CDR3 nucleotides: TGTGCCAGTAGTACGGGACAGGGGATTGTTGGCTACACCTTC.

J is TRBJ2-5 and V is TRBV5-5; 12 positions agree with TRBD2. The CDR3 length is 17 residues. Germline V lookup: CDR1 SGHKS, CDR2 YYEKEE (reference sequence). The J segment lost 5 bases and the V segment lost 4 bases, leaving 12 bases of the junction unmatched. The CDR3 protein is CASSPQLAGGSGETQYF. Written as DNA, the CDR3 is TGTGCCAGCAGCCCCCAACTAGCGGGAGGATCCGGTGAGACCCAGTACTTC. The whole variable domain, filled in from reference TRBV5-5 and TRBJ2-5, reads DAGVTQSPTHLIKTRGQQVTLRCSPISGHKSVSWYQQVLGQGPQFIFQYYEKEERGRGNFPDRFSARQFPNYSSELNVNALLLGDSALYLCASSPQLAGGSGETQYFGPGTRLLVL.

The V call is TRBV5-6, the J call TRBJ2-3; maybe TRBD2 (5 bases). Per germline, CDR1 SGHDT and CDR2 YYEEEE. V was pared by 4 bases and J by 0 bases, with 12 bases between. The CDR3 length is 15 residues. CDR3 sequence reads: CASSLSGASTDTQYF. The CDR3, as DNA: TGTGCCAGCAGCCTAAGCGGTGCTAGCACAGATACGCAGTATTTT. The variable domain in full, with the rest retrieved from reference TRBV5-6 and TRBJ2-3, is DAGVTQSPTHLIKTRGQQVTLRCSPKSGHDTVSWYQQALGQGPQFIFQYYEEEERQRGNFPDRFSGHQFPNYSSELNVNALLLGDSALYLCASSLSGASTDTQYFGPGTRLTVL.

The rearrangement uses TRBV28 and TRBJ1-5, with TRBD1 matching over 10 bases. Germline V CDR1 and CDR2: MDHEN, SYDVKM. J was trimmed by 5 bases and V by 7 bases; bases with no gene match: 8. The CDR3 contains 15 residues. The CDR3 loop is CASNARDRGDQPQHF. CDR3 sequence (DNA): TGTGCCAGCAACGCCCGGGACAGGGGAGATCAGCCCCAGCATTTT.

The gene calls are TRBV19 and TRBJ1-1; D call uncertain. The CDR3 extends over 15 amino acids. Looked up from germline, CDR1 is LNHDA and CDR2 is SQIVND (reference sequence). V lost 4 bases and J 4 bases, leaving 16 bases between the germline ends. DNA for the CDR3: TGTGCCAGTAGTACCCCTGAACGGGGAAGCACTGAAGCTTTCTTT. It codes for CASSTPERGSTEAFF.

V is TRBV27 and J is TRBJ1-1; TRBD1 matches at 8 bases. In germline, CDR1 is MNHEY, CDR2 SMNVEV (reference sequence). The V segment lost 5 bases and the J segment 3 bases; nucleotides outside the gene matches: 8. The CDR3 extends over 15 amino acids. CDR3 in amino acids: CASSPDRVLYTEAFF. The CDR3 DNA sequence: TGTGCCAGCAGTCCGGACAGGGTTCTGTACACTGAAGCTTTCTTT.

The chain combines TRBV2 with TRBJ2-1, with 12 positions matching TRBD2. V was pared by 6 bases and J by 9 bases, with 9 bases of the junction left unmatched. Per the germline V gene, CDR1 is SNHLY and CDR2 is FYNNEI. This CDR3 comprises 15 residues. In DNA, the CDR3 is TGTGCCAGCAGGCTTTCTAGCGGGAGGGGGGGTGAGCAGTTCTTC. Its translation: CASRLSSGRGGEQFF.

V usage is TRBV28 and J usage is TRBJ1-1; TRBD1 is a possible D gene (5 bases). Trimming pared 6 bases from V and 3 bases from J, leaving 11 bases between. Germline CDR1 is MDHEN and CDR2 is SYDVKM. This CDR3 has 13 amino acids. CDR3 loop: CASRRRVDTEAFF. CDR3 DNA sequence: TGTGCCAGCAGGCGCAGGGTCGACACTGAAGCTTTCTTT. The variable domain in full, completed from reference TRBV28 and TRBJ1-1, reads DVKVTQSSRYLVKRTGEKVFLECVQDMDHENMFWYRQDPGLGLRLIYFSYDVKMKEKGDIPEGYSVSREKKERFSLILESASTNQTSMYLCASRRRVDTEAFFGQGTRLTVV.

The chain couples TRBV28 to TRBJ2-5, with a weak D call TRBD2 (6 bases). Germline V gene data show CDR1 as MDHEN and CDR2 as SYDVKM. The CDR3 has 16 residues. The V gene lost 1 base and the J gene lost 6 bases, with 18 bases spanning the gap. In nucleotides, the CDR3 is TGTGCCAGCAGTTTATACCCGCCCGCGGGGTTGAAGACCCAGTACTTC. Amino acid sequence: CASSLYPPAGLKTQYF. Supplemented by reference TRBV28 and TRBJ2-5, the full variable domain reads DVKVTQSSRYLVKRTGEKVFLECVQDMDHENMFWYRQDPGLGLRLIYFSYDVKMKEKGDIPEGYSVSREKKERFSLILESASTNQTSMYLCASSLYPPAGLKTQYFGPGTRLLVL.

The rearrangement uses TRBV7-2 and TRBJ1-3, with 7 bases matching TRBD1. Looked up from germline, CDR1 is SGHTA and CDR2 is FQGNSA. V gave up 1 base and J gave up 1 base; unmatched junction bases: 10. CDR3 length: 18 residues. The CDR3 nucleotides are TGTGCCAGCAGCTTAGGACAGGGAACAACGGTTTCTGGAAACACCATATATTTT. Translation: CASSLGQGTTVSGNTIYF.

This clone was detected only once. J is TRBJ1-2 and V is TRBV28; TRBD1 might be the D (6 bases). Trimming stripped 2 bases from V and 3 bases from J, with 10 bases between. Per the germline V gene, CDR1 is MDHEN and CDR2 is SYDVKM. The CDR3 is 14 residues long. The CDR3 DNA reads TGTGCCAGCAGTTTAAGCTCAGGGGACTATGGCTACACCTTC. Translation gives CASSLSSGDYGYTF.